The 12 T cell receptor beta chains reported below all come from one sample, sequenced in a study of T cell responses to AZD1222 COVID-19 vaccine. Clones were read by immunoSEQ multiplex PCR, and TCRdb kept only the in-frame ones, dropping some. The table shows around 100,000 clones, with 90% occurring only once. The starting material was peripheral blood, obtained on day 0 of AZD1222 vaccination. All receptors come from an adult in good health.

The table lists this clone with a count of one. This CDR3 reads CASSHAGTRQETQYF. CDR3 in DNA: TGTGCCAGCAGCCATGCCGGGACTCGCCAAGAGACCCAGTACTTC. This chain joins TRBV3-1 (or the pseudogene TRBV3-2) and TRBJ2-5, with D possibly matching TRBD2 (6 bases). The CDR3 has 15 residues. Looked up from germline, CDR1 is LGHDT and CDR2 is YNNKEL (reference sequence). V was trimmed by 3 bases and J by 1 base, leaving 12 bases between them.

J is TRBJ1-2 and V is TRBV19; D gene unclear. V was shortened by 2 bases and J by 7 bases, with 20 bases between the two germline ends. The CDR3 sequence is 16 residues long. CDR1 and CDR2 from the germline V gene are LNHDA and SQIVND (reference sequence). As DNA, the CDR3 is TGTGCCAGTAGTATAAGGCCCATGGGCCGAGGCGGTGGCTACACCTTC. Encoded protein: CASSIRPMGRGGGYTF.

The chain combines TRBV5-1 with TRBJ1-5; 8 bases line up with TRBD1. The V gene end was trimmed by 0 bases and the J gene end by 5 bases; junction bases not matched to a gene: 4. In germline, CDR1 is SGHRS, CDR2 YFSETQ. The CDR3 is 15 residues long. The CDR3 region is CASSLAAGGHQPQHF. CDR3 in DNA: TGCGCCAGCAGCTTGGCGGCAGGGGGCCATCAGCCCCAGCATTTT. Full variable domain (remainder filled in from reference TRBV5-1 and TRBJ1-5): KAGVTQTPRYLIKTRGQQVTLSCSPISGHRSVSWYQQTPGQGLQFLFEYFSETQRNKGNFPGRFSGRQFSNSRSEMNVSTLELGDSALYLCASSLAAGGHQPQHFGDGTRLSIL.

The rearrangement uses TRBV18 and TRBJ1-2; 7 nucleotides align to TRBD1. The CDR3 length is 15 residues. Trimming at V came to 1 base and at J to 4 bases, leaving 6 bases not matched to a gene. Germline loops: CDR1 KGHSH, CDR2 LQKENI. The chain's CDR3 is CASSPQGADPYGYTF. In DNA, the CDR3 is TGTGCCAGCTCACCACAGGGGGCGGATCCCTATGGCTACACCTTC.

This chain connects TRBV3-1 (or the pseudogene TRBV3-2) to TRBJ2-7, with D uncertain. CDR3 length: 12 amino acids. Deletions cut 1 base from V and 7 bases from J, with 8 bases between. Germline V gives CDR1 LGHDT, CDR2 YNNKEL (reference sequence). Here the CDR3 reads CASSQVSREQYF. CDR3 nucleotides: TGTGCCAGCAGCCAAGTCAGTCGGGAGCAGTACTTC.

V and J are TRBV13 and TRBJ2-7; D perhaps matches TRBD1 (5 bases). Trimming cost V 0 bases and J 6 bases, with 6 bases left between them. The CDR3 extends over 12 amino acids. Germline CDR1 and CDR2: PRHDT and FYEKMQ (reference sequence). The CDR3 sequence: CASSLGQGEQYF. The CDR3 coding sequence is TGTGCCAGCAGCTTAGGCCAGGGCGAGCAGTACTTC. Full variable domain (missing parts from reference TRBV13 and TRBJ2-7): AAGVIQSPRHLIKEKRETATLKCYPIPRHDTVYWYQQGPGQDPQFLISFYEKMQSDKGSIPDRFSAQQFSDYHSELNMSSLELGDSALYFCASSLGQGEQYFGPGTRLTVT.

This clone appeared once. The chain couples TRBV6-1 to TRBJ1-5; unclear D gene. Germline V gives CDR1 MNHNS, CDR2 SASEGT. V lost 3 bases, J lost 9 bases, and 6 bases lay in between. The CDR3 loop spans 11 amino acids. The chain's CDR3 is CASSEGGPQHF. In DNA, the CDR3 is TGTGCCAGCAGTGAGGGCGGGCCCCAGCATTTT.

A single count supports this clone. The chain couples TRBV5-8 to TRBJ1-1, with D possibly TRBD1 on 5 matching bases. CDR1 and CDR2 from the germline V gene are SGHTS and YDEGEE. Trimming pared 1 base from V and 0 bases from J, leaving 7 bases between. The CDR3 is 14 residues long. DNA of the CDR3: TGTGCCAGCAGCTTGAACAGGATGAACACTGAAGCTTTCTTT. Translation: CASSLNRMNTEAFF.

The V call is TRBV5-5, the J call TRBJ1-4; possibly TRBD1 for D (6 bases). Trimming stripped 4 bases from V and 0 bases from J, with 10 bases between. CDR1 and CDR2 (germline): SGHKS, YYEKEE (reference sequence). This CDR3 is 15 amino acids long. The DNA of the CDR3 is TGTGCCAGCAGCCGGGACACCACAACTAATGAAAAACTGTTTTTT. It translates to CASSRDTTTNEKLFF.

The chain uses TRBV13 and TRBJ1-2, with 7 bases lining up with TRBD1. V lost 5 bases, J lost 8 bases, and 11 bases stayed unmatched. The germline V gene encodes CDR1 PRHDT and CDR2 FYEKMQ (reference sequence). This CDR3 comprises 14 residues. The CDR3 DNA follows: TGTGCCAGCAGCCTCGGACAGGAAGGCGCGGGCTACACCTTC. Encoded protein: CASSLGQEGAGYTF.

This chain uses TRBV4-1 with TRBJ1-1, with 7 bases that match TRBD1. The CDR3 consists of 16 residues. CDR1 and CDR2 from the germline V gene are MGHRA and YSYEKL. Unmatched junction bases numbered 12, after V lost 6 bases and J lost 2 bases. DNA for the CDR3: TGCGCCAGCAGTCCAGGGGGAGGACAGAGCAACACTGAAGCTTTCTTT. Translated: CASSPGGGQSNTEAFF.

This rearrangement joins TRBV19 to TRBJ1-1; D is possibly TRBD1 (6 bases). There are 15 residues in the CDR3. The V end was cut by 0 bases, the J end by 4 bases, with 12 bases between. Germline V lookup: CDR1 LNHDA, CDR2 SQIVND (reference sequence). The CDR3 loop reads CASSIDQGTGTEAFF. The CDR3 DNA is TGTGCCAGTAGTATAGATCAGGGGACGGGCACTGAAGCTTTCTTT.